The rows below give T cell receptor beta chains drawn from one sample of a study of human T cells and chemical hapten exposure. TCRdb redid the calling of the RACE reads with MiXCR, one entry per CDR3 protein. The sample shows 80,000 to 100,000 distinct CDR3 sequences, 7.5% to 9% of them seen only once. Sample: whole blood, taken in connection with sensitization to the hapten diphenylcyclopropenone (DPC). The receptors were sampled from a woman aged 25 to 39 with alopecia areata. Some clones in this sample may be carry-over from other donors' samples. CDR3s include the opening cysteine and the closing phenylalanine or tryptophan. The order of the fields is V gene, J gene, D gene, clone size, CDR3 DNA, CDR3 protein. A D gene is named only where the DNA matches it firmly. A row's size may be missing; if present it is once, few, many or a size class.

TRBV10-3	TRBJ1-1	.	once	TGTGCCACCCGGGTCCAGGACACTGAAGCTTTCTTT	CATRVQDTEAFF
TRBV12-3/TRBV12-4	TRBJ1-5	.	many	TGTGCCAGCAGTTTCGGGTTTCAGCCCCAGCATTTT	CASSFGFQPQHF
TRBV20-1	TRBJ1-6	.	many	TGCAGTGCTAGAGGCGGTGCGGAATTTCCCCTCCACTTT	CSARGGAEFPLHF
TRBV15	TRBJ2-5	.	few	TGTGCCACCAGCAGAGATGCGGAGACCCAGTACTTC	CATSRDAETQYF
TRBV7-9	TRBJ1-3	.	many	TGTGCCAGCACCTTAGCGTCCGCCTCTGGAAACACCATATATTTT	CASTLASASGNTIYF
TRBV5-1	TRBJ2-1	.	.	TGCGCCAGCAGCCCTGCGGGGACAGCCTACAATGAGCAGTTCTTC	CASSPAGTAYNEQFF
TRBV12-3/TRBV12-4	TRBJ2-2	.	many	TGTGCCAACACCGGGACAAATCACGGGGAGCTGTTTTTT	CANTGTNHGELFF
TRBV5-6	TRBJ1-6	.	many	TGTGCCAGCAGCTTGGGGCACCGTGTTCCTCTCACGGAACCCCTCCACTTT	CASSLGHRVPLTEPLHF
TRBV20-1	TRBJ2-6	.	few	TGCAGTGCTACGAACTCTGGGGCCAACGTCCTGACTTTC	CSATNSGANVLTF
TRBV20-1	TRBJ2-3	.	.	TGCAGTGCGGGGGCGGGTGATACGCAGTATTTT	CSAGAGDTQYF
TRBV5-1	TRBJ2-6	.	many	TGCGCCAGCAGCCTGGCGGGCTCTGGGGCCAACGTCCTGACTTTC	CASSLAGSGANVLTF
TRBV6-6	TRBJ2-2	.	many	TGTGCCAGCAGTTACATTGAAGACACCGGGGAGCTGTTTTTT	CASSYIEDTGELFF
TRBV7-9	TRBJ1-3	.	few	TGTGCCAGCAGGCGGGGGCAGGGCATCTCTGGAAACACCATATATTTT	CASRRGQGISGNTIYF
TRBV6-6	TRBJ1-2	.	many	TGTGCCAGCAGATCCCCTTCGGGGGATGGCTACACCTTC	CASRSPSGDGYTF
TRBV5-4	TRBJ1-1	TRBD1	.	TGTGCCAGCAGCACTCGGACAGGGGGCTCCGCCACTGAAGCTTTCTTT	CASSTRTGGSATEAFF
TRBV7-2	TRBJ2-7	TRBD2	many	TGTGCCAGCAGCTTCAGCGGGGGGGCCTACGAGCAGTACTTC	CASSFSGGAYEQYF
TRBV20-1	TRBJ2-1	TRBD2	.	TGCAGTGCTAGAGATCACGGGGGGGTTTACAATGAGCAGTTCTTC	CSARDHGGVYNEQFF
TRBV15	TRBJ1-2	.	few	TGTGCCACCAGCAGAGCTACCCCCTCCCGCTATGGCTACACCTTC	CATSRATPSRYGYTF
TRBV12-3/TRBV12-4	TRBJ2-1	TRBD2	many	TGTGCCAGCAGGAGCCTAGCGGGGGGATACAATGAGCAGTTCTTC	CASRSLAGGYNEQFF